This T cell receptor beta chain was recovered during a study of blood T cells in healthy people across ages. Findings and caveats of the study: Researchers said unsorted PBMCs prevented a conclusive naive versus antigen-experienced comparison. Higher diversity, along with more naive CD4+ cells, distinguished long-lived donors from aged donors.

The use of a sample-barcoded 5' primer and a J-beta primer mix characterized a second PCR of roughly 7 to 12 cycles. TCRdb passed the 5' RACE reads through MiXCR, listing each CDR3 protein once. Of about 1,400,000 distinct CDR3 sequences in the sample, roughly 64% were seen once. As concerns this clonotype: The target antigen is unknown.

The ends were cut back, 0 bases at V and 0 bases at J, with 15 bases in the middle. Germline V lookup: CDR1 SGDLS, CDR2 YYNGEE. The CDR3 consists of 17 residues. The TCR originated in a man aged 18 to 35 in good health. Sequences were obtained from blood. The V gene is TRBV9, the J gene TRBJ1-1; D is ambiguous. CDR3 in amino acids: CASSVGLGVLVNTEAFF. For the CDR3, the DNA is TGTGCCAGCAGCGTAGGCTTAGGAGTACTCGTGAACACTGAAGCTTTCTTT.